The 16 T cell receptor beta chains presented below share a single source sample, sequenced in a study of molecular identifiers for immune sequencing clone quantification. MiXCR was run by TCRdb on the PCR reads, yielding one entry per CDR3 protein. The profile shows around 460,000 distinct CDR3 sequences, under 30% of them singletons. The sample taken for sequencing was naive CD8+ T cells from blood, with Jurkat cell RNA spiked in. Sample subset: FACS-sorted CD8+CD4-CCR7+CD45RA+ naive T cells. Receptors originate from a human donor in good health. Some libraries in this study had Jurkat cell RNA spiked in.

For this clonotype: This sequence may be a read error, since a much larger clone differs from it by one base. The chain carries TRBV27 and TRBJ1-5; D ambiguous. Germline V gene data show CDR1 as MNHEY and CDR2 as SMNVEV (reference sequence). This CDR3 region has 14 residues. CDR3 residues: CASSDEYSNQPQNF. The CDR3 coding sequence is TGTGCCAGCAGTGACGAATATAGCAATCAGCCCCAGAATTTT.

The chain uses TRBV27 and TRBJ1-1; D unclear. The CDR3 length is 14 residues. Germline V gene sequence: CDR1 MNHEY, CDR2 SMNVEV (reference sequence). The ends were cut back, 0 bases at V and 10 bases at J, with 15 bases in the middle. The CDR3 DNA sequence: TGTGCCAGCAGTTTATCAGGAACCCGTGGTGGAGCTTTCTTT. Protein product: CASSLSGTRGGAFF.

The chain joins TRBV27 to TRBJ2-5; tentative D call: TRBD2 (6 bases). The CDR3 consists of 14 residues. Trimming removed 4 bases at V and 5 bases at J, with 14 bases between. Germline V lookup: CDR1 MNHEY, CDR2 SMNVEV (reference sequence). The CDR3 DNA follows: TGTGCCAGCAGTTCGGGACTTCGCTTGGAGACCCAGTACTTC. Protein sequence: CASSSGLRLETQYF.

The chain recombines TRBV7-6 with TRBJ2-7; 8 bases align to TRBD1. V dropped 5 bases and J dropped 3; count of bases not matched to a gene: 6. The CDR3 consists of 14 residues. Germline loops: CDR1 SGHVS, CDR2 FNYEAQ. CDR3 residues: CASSRGQGDYEQYF. The CDR3, as DNA: TGTGCCAGCAGCAGAGGACAGGGAGACTACGAGCAGTACTTC.

On this clonotype itself: The germline gene is not matched at one end of the junction; a read error may be the cause. This sequence joins TRBV6-2 or TRBV6-3 and TRBJ2-7, with TRBD2 matching over 8 bases. The CDR3 consists of 15 residues. The V gene's germline CDR1 is MNHEY and CDR2 SVGEGT. The DNA for the CDR3 is TGTGCCAGCAGTTTTGCGGGGGGCCTCTCCTACGAGCAGTGCTTC. Residues: CASSFAGGLSYEQCF.

The CDR3 here is CASTHGAEGEIGNEQFF. The CDR3 nucleotides read TGTGCCAGCACCCACGGTGCGGAGGGGGAGATTGGGAATGAGCAGTTCTTC. The chain couples TRBV3-1 to TRBJ2-1; perhaps D is TRBD1 or TRBD2 (6 bases each). The V and J ends lost 7 bases and 7 bases respectively, with 26 bases between them. The CDR3 is 17 residues long. Germline V gene sequence: CDR1 LGHDT, CDR2 YNNKEL (reference sequence).

This clonotype occurred a few times. The chain uses TRBV20-1 and TRBJ2-7; tentative D call: TRBD1 (6 bases). The CDR3 has 14 amino acids. Trimming removed 6 bases at V and 4 bases at J, with 19 bases between. The germline V gene encodes CDR1 DFQATT and CDR2 SNEGSKA (reference sequence). The CDR3 DNA follows: TGCAGTGCCTTCCCGCTCGGGACACAATACGAGCAGTACTTC. Translated: CSAFPLGTQYEQYF.

A word on this clonotype: A much larger clone differs by one base, so this may be a read error. The chain links TRBV28 to TRBJ2-7; TRBD2 matches at 9 bases. The trim removed 5 bases at V and 3 bases at J, leaving 11 bases unmatched. This CDR3 comprises 16 residues. CDR1 and CDR2 from the germline V gene are MDHEN and SYDVKM. DNA of the CDR3: TGTGCCAGCAGTCCACCCTTAGGGACTAGCTGCTACGAGCAGTACTTC. Translation gives CASSPPLGTSCYEQYF.

This clonotype was seen only a few times. This chain links TRBV11-3 with TRBJ1-1, with D unclear. The CDR3 is 12 residues long. Per germline, CDR1 SGHNT and CDR2 YENEEA. Trimming took off 0 bases at V and 10 bases at J, with 9 bases between the two ends. The CDR3, as DNA: TGTGCCAGCAGCTTAGATTCTGGGAGAGCTTTCTTT. Protein product: CASSLDSGRAFF.

The CDR3 is CAWSQPGGVAHEQYF. The CDR3 DNA reads TGTGCCTGGAGCCAGCCTGGAGGCGTAGCCCACGAGCAGTACTTC. The rearrangement links TRBV30 to TRBJ2-7; D is perhaps TRBD2 (5 bases). The CDR3 is 15 amino acids. V was cut by 3 bases and J by 5 bases, with 20 bases left in between. Per germline, CDR1 GTSNPN and CDR2 SVGIG (reference sequence).

The chain recombines TRBV6-6 with TRBJ1-2, with D possibly TRBD1 on 5 matching bases. From germline, CDR1 is MNHNY and CDR2 SVGAGI (reference sequence). The V end lost 2 bases, the J end lost 6 bases, and 7 bases lay between the germline ends. This CDR3 contains 12 residues. This CDR3 reads CASSYGADGYTF. The CDR3 bases are TGTGCCAGCAGTTACGGGGCTGATGGCTACACCTTC.

This clonotype appeared a few times. Likely a read error: the CDR3 ends without its conserved phenylalanine or tryptophan. The chain carries TRBV4-1 and TRBJ2-7, with 13 bases lining up with TRBD2. The CDR3 loop spans 18 amino acids. J gave up 7 bases and V 0 bases, and 12 bases lay outside the gene matches. Germline CDR1 and CDR2: MGHRA and YSYEKL. The CDR3 sequence is CASSQEPSGTSGNREQYL. As DNA, the CDR3 is TGCGCCAGCAGCCAAGAGCCCTCGGGGACTAGCGGGAATCGGGAGCAGTACCTC.

This clonotype was found a few times. V usage is TRBV19 and J usage is TRBJ1-5; D possibly corresponds to TRBD1 (5 bases). The V end was cut by 1 base, the J end by 2 bases, with 12 bases between. The CDR3 is 16 amino acids. Germline-derived CDR1 and CDR2 are LNHDA and SQIVND (reference sequence). CDR3: CASSIGMGPGNQPQHF. The CDR3 coding sequence is TGTGCCAGTAGTATAGGAATGGGGCCCGGCAATCAGCCCCAGCATTTT.

On this clonotype itself: Since a much larger clone is just one base distant, this may be a read error. The chain joins TRBV20-1 to TRBJ2-2; D might be TRBD1 (6 bases). The CDR3 loop spans 15 amino acids. Germline loops: CDR1 DFQATT, CDR2 SNEGSKA (reference sequence). The V gene lost 1 base and the J gene lost 4 bases, with 13 bases spanning the gap. The chain's CDR3 is CSARGDDRTTGELFF. The CDR3 region has the DNA TGCAGTGCTAGAGGGGACGACAGGACCACCGGGGAGCTGTTTTTT.

This clonotype was seen ten or more times. V is TRBV29-1 and J is TRBJ1-2; D unclear. CDR1 is SQVTM and CDR2 is ANQGSEA in the germline V gene. Trimming took 2 bases from V and 4 from J, leaving 8 bases between them. This CDR3 has 12 residues. CDR3 bases: TGCAGCGTTGAAAGAGAATCCTATGGCTACACCTTC. This codes for CSVERESYGYTF.

The chain joins TRBV5-1 to TRBJ2-7, with D unclear. The CDR3 length is 13 residues. V shed 7 bases and J shed 1 base, with 12 bases lying between them. Germline V gene data show CDR1 as SGHRS and CDR2 as YFSETQ. For the CDR3, the DNA is TGCGCCAGCTGTCAGGAAGGATCCTACGAGCAGTACTTC. Encoded protein: CASCQEGSYEQYF.